The 13 T cell receptor beta chains in this list originate from one sample, sequenced in a study of spatial heterogeneity in lung cancer. The time point was: sample taken at primary tumor resection. MiXCR, applied by TCRdb to the 5' RACE reads, yields one record per CDR3 protein. Of approximately 92,000 distinct CDR3 sequences in the sample, 12% were seen once. This specimen consisted of PBMCs, obtained at surgery. The receptors originated from a male donor with early-stage non-small cell lung cancer.

This clonotype was detected only a few times. This rearrangement joins TRBV12-3 or TRBV12-4 to TRBJ1-2; maybe TRBD1 (6 bases). The CDR3 has 14 residues. Trimming pared 4 bases from V and 8 bases from J, leaving 17 bases between. The CDR3 DNA reads as TGTGCCAGCAGTTCCTTGGTTTTACAGGGAGGCTACACCTTC. Translating gives CASSSLVLQGGYTF.

This clonotype was seen a few times. V is TRBV12-3 or TRBV12-4 and J is TRBJ2-4; 8 bases map to TRBD1. V shed 2 bases, J shed 9 bases, and the junction held 3 bases outside the gene matches. The CDR3 contains 13 residues. CDR3 protein: CASSLPGQAIQYF. The DNA for the CDR3 is TGTGCCAGCAGTTTACCGGGACAGGCCATTCAGTACTTC.

Comment on this clonotype: A much more abundant neighbour one base away suggests this may be a read error. Written as DNA, the CDR3 is TGTGCCAGCAGTTACTCAAGGAGGGTGAACACTGCAGCTTTCTTT. Translating gives CASSYSRRVNTAAFF. The chain uses TRBV6-5 and TRBJ1-1; D is undetermined. The CDR3 is made up of 15 amino acids. CDR1 and CDR2 from the germline V gene are MNHEY and SVGAGI.

The sample holds a few counts of this clonotype. The chain couples TRBV28 to TRBJ1-1; D might be TRBD1 (6 bases). This CDR3 has 15 residues. The V end was cut by 4 bases, the J end by 5 bases, with 17 bases between. From germline, CDR1 is MDHEN and CDR2 SYDVKM. The CDR3 DNA sequence: TGTGCCAGCAGTTCGCCCAGGACAGAAGATACTGAAGCTTTCTTT. Its protein is CASSSPRTEDTEAFF. Full variable domain (outside the CDR3, taken from reference TRBV28 and TRBJ1-1): DVKVTQSSRYLVKRTGEKVFLECVQDMDHENMFWYRQDPGLGLRLIYFSYDVKMKEKGDIPEGYSVSREKKERFSLILESASTNQTSMYLCASSSPRTEDTEAFFGQGTRLTVV.

This chain links TRBV19 with TRBJ1-1; D remains unclear. Trimming removed 10 bases at V and 3 bases at J, with 18 bases between. The CDR3 extends over 14 amino acids. Germline lookup yields CDR1 LNHDA and CDR2 SQIVND (reference sequence). CDR3 nucleotides: TGTGCCACCGGAAAGAGGGCTTGGGACACTGAAGCTTTCTTT. Translating it yields CATGKRAWDTEAFF.

This clonotype came up a few times. The chain couples TRBV19 to TRBJ2-1, with D maybe TRBD2 (6 bases). Germline V gene data show CDR1 as LNHDA and CDR2 as SQIVND (reference sequence). Trimming shortened V by 4 bases and J by 10 bases, and 11 bases separated the two germline ends. The CDR3 is 12 amino acids. This CDR3 reads CASSNTGDEQFF. CDR3 coding DNA: TGTGCCAGTAGTAATACGGGAGACGAGCAGTTCTTC.

V gene TRBV28 combines with J gene TRBJ2-7; 7 bases are shared with TRBD1. The CDR3 is 15 residues long. Germline CDR1 MDHEN, CDR2 SYDVKM. The CDR3 loop reads CVAQGGQALSYEQYF. The CDR3 nucleotides read TGTGTCGCTCAGGGCGGACAGGCCCTTAGCTACGAGCAGTACTTC.

This clonotype has only a few counts. The CDR3 is CASSQETGLTGDNSPLHF. CDR3 in DNA: TGCGCCAGCAGCCAAGAAACGGGCCTAACAGGGGACAATTCACCCCTCCACTTT. J is TRBJ1-6 and V is TRBV4-1; 7 bases agree with TRBD1. Germline lookup yields CDR1 MGHRA and CDR2 YSYEKL. This CDR3 is built from 18 residues. The J segment lost 7 bases and the V segment lost 0 bases, leaving 12 bases of the junction unmatched.

This clonotype has a handful of counts. This sequence joins TRBV14 and TRBJ1-2, with TRBD1 as a possible D gene (5 bases). The V gene's germline CDR1 is SGHDN and CDR2 FVKESK. The CDR3 is made up of 14 amino acids. V lost 0 bases, J lost 8 bases, and 13 bases lay in between. CDR3 region: CASSQDYQGRGYTF. In nucleotides, the CDR3 is TGTGCCAGCAGCCAAGATTACCAGGGCCGGGGCTACACCTTC. The full variable domain, completed using reference TRBV14 and TRBJ1-2, is EAGVTQFPSHSVIEKGQTVTLRCDPISGHDNLYWYRRVMGKEIKFLLHFVKESKQDESGMPNNRFLAERTGGTYSTLKVQPAELEDSGVYFCASSQDYQGRGYTFGSGTRLTVV.

The V gene is TRBV7-2, the J gene TRBJ2-3; TRBD2 matches 9 bases. Germline CDR1 SGHTA, CDR2 FQGNSA. V shed 6 bases, J shed 6 bases, and the junction held 10 bases outside the gene matches. CDR3 length: 15 residues. The CDR3 DNA reads TGTGCCAGCAGGCCTAGCGGGAACCTGGGGGATACGCAGTATTTT. Its translation is CASRPSGNLGDTQYF. Full variable domain (remainder filled in from reference TRBV7-2 and TRBJ2-3): GAGVSQSPSNKVTEKGKDVELRCDPISGHTALYWYRQSLGQGLEFLIYFQGNSAPDKSGLPSDRFSAERTGGSVSTLTIQRTQQEDSAVYLCASRPSGNLGDTQYFGPGTRLTVL.

This rearrangement joins TRBV6-2 or TRBV6-3 to TRBJ1-3; D is undetermined. The CDR3 is 16 residues long. The V and J ends lost 5 bases and 0 bases respectively, with 14 bases between them. Looked up from germline, CDR1 is MNHEY and CDR2 is SVGEGT. CDR3 protein: CASSDIKVLSGNTIYF. CDR3 bases: TGTGCCAGCAGTGACATCAAGGTCCTCTCTGGAAACACCATATATTTT.

This clonotype was detected a few times. The chain carries TRBV19 and TRBJ1-5, with unresolved D. V gave up 6 bases and J gave up 6 bases, with 15 bases separating them. CDR1 and CDR2 (germline): LNHDA, SQIVND (reference sequence). This CDR3 contains 14 residues. The chain's CDR3 is CASRWTSTSQPQHF. The CDR3, as DNA: TGTGCCAGTAGATGGACCTCTACGTCTCAGCCCCAGCATTTT.

This clonotype was observed a handful of times. The chain recombines TRBV10-3 with TRBJ1-4; 10 positions match TRBD1. CDR1 and CDR2 from the germline V gene are ENHRY and SYGVKD. This CDR3 comprises 13 residues. V trimming: 4 bases; J trimming: 8 bases; junction bases outside the gene matches: 1. CDR3 residues: CAISGGQGEKLFF. Written as DNA, the CDR3 is TGTGCCATCAGTGGGGGACAGGGGGAAAAACTGTTTTTT.